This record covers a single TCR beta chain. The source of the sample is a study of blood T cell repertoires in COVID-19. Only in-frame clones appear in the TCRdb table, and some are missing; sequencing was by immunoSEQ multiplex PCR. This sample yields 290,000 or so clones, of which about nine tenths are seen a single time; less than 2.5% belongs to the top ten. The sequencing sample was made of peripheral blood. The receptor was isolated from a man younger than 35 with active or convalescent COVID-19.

The CDR3: CSVVAGATYEQYF. CDR3 nucleotide sequence: TGCAGCGTTGTGGCGGGAGCCACCTACGAGCAGTACTTC. This chain uses TRBV29-1 with TRBJ2-7; 7 positions agree with TRBD2. V dropped 4 bases and J dropped 2; count of bases not matched to a gene: 5. The CDR3 has 13 residues. The germline CDR1 and CDR2 sequences are SQVTM and ANQGSEA.